This TCR beta chain was obtained from a study of beta chain features in type 1 diabetes. General study findings and limits: A moderate, significant TCRB CDR3 shortening appeared in type 1 diabetes across four CD4+ subsets.

The study reverse transcribed the entire isolated RNA, so it sequenced expressed TCRB transcripts. Libraries were prepared by immunoSEQ multiplex PCR; TCRdb keeps only in-frame clonotypes and omits some of them. The sample has 500,000 to 850,000 clones; 11% to 15% are singletons. In regard to this clone: Its antigen is unknown.

Trimming shortened V by 4 bases and J by 0 bases, and 13 bases separated the two germline ends. CDR3 length equals 15 residues. Looked up from germline, CDR1 is SGHRS and CDR2 is YFSETQ. This TCR came from a man younger than 35 with type 1 diabetes. The chain carries TRBV5-1 and TRBJ2-5, with D perhaps matching TRBD1 (6 bases). The sample was naive CD4+ T cells from blood. The CDR3 region is CASSQDRPYQETQYF. CDR3 DNA sequence: TGCGCCAGCAGCCAAGACAGGCCGTACCAAGAGACCCAGTACTTC. The full variable domain, in which reference TRBV5-1 and TRBJ2-5 provide the parts outside the CDR3, is KAGVTQTPRYLIKTRGQQVTLSCSPISGHRSVSWYQQTPGQGLQFLFEYFSETQRNKGNFPGRFSGRQFSNSRSEMNVSTLELGDSALYLCASSQDRPYQETQYFGPGTRLLVL.